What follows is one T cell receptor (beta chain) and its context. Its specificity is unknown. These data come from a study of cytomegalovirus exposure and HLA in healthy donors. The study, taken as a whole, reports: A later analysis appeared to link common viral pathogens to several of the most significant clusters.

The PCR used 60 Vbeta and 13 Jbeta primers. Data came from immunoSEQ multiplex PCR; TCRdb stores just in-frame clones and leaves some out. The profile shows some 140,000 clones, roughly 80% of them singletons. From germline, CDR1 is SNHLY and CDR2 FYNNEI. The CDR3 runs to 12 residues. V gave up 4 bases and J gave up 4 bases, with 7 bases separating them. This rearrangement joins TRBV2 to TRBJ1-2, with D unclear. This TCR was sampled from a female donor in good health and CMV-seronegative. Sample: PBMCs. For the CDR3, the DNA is TGTGCCAGCAGTGTAGAATTCTATGGCTACACCTTC. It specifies CASSVEFYGYTF.